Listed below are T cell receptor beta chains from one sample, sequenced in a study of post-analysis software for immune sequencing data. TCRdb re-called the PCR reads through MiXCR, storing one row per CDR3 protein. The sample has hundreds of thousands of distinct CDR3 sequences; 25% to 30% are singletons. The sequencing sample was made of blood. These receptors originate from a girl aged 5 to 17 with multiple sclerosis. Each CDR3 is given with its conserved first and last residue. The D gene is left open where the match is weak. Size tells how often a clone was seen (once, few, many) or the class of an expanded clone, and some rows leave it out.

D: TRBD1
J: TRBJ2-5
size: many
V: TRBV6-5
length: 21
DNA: TGTGCCAGCAGTTACCCGACCAAGGTAGAATGGGACAGCCCGTACCAAGAGACCCAGTACTTC
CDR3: CASSYPTKVEWDSPYQETQYF

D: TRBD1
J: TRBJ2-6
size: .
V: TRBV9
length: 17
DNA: TGTGCCAGCGGCGTAGCTTTACAGGGGGCTGGGGCCAACGTCCTGACTTTC
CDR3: CASGVALQGAGANVLTF

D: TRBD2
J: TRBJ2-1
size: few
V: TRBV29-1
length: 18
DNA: TGCAGCGTTGAAGACGCCCGACTAGCGGGAGGTCCCTACAATGAGCAGTTCTTC
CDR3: CSVEDARLAGGPYNEQFF

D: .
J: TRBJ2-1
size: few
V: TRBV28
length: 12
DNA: TGTGCCAGCAGTTTATCGAGCGGGTTTCAGTTCTTC
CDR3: CASSLSSGFQFF

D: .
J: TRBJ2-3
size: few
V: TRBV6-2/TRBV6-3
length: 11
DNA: TGTGCCAGCGCGGCCACAGATACGCAGTATTTT
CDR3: CASAATDTQYF

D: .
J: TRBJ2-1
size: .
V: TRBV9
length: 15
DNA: TGTGCCAGTGGGGGGACAGTGAGCTCCTACAATGAGCAGTTCTTC
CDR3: CASGGTVSSYNEQFF

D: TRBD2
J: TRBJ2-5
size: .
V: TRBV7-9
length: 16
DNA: TGTGCCAGCAGCCCACACGGCGGGAGCGCTCAAGAGACCCAGTACTTC
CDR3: CASSPHGGSAQETQYF

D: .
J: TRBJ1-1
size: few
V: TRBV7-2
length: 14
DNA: TGTGCCAGCAGCCGACAGGCCATGAACACTGAAGCTTTCTTT
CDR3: CASSRQAMNTEAFF

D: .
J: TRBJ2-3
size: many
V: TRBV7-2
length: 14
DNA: TGTGCCAGCAGTCCTATTCGCGGCACAGATACGCAGTATTTT
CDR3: CASSPIRGTDTQYF

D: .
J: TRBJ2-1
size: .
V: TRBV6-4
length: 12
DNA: TGTGCCAGCACTATTTTACCGTGGGAGCAGTTCTTC
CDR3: CASTILPWEQFF